These T cell receptor beta chains were read from a single sample in a study of blood T cell repertoires in COVID-19. Assay: immunoSEQ multiplex PCR; the TCRdb copy retains only in-frame clones and omits some. The sample comprises approximately 460,000 clones, roughly nine tenths of which are singletons, and 0.75% to 0.9% rests with the top ten. Sequenced sample: peripheral blood. The receptors derive from a man aged 18 to 35 with COVID-19, enrolled during active disease. Both conserved end residues are part of each CDR3. A D gene is named only where the DNA matches it firmly. Clone size, where shown, is once, few, many, or a class for clones that have expanded.

clone size,D gene,V gene,J gene,CDR3 protein,CDR3 DNA
NA,NA,TRBV6-4,TRBJ1-5,CASSVRGDQPQHF,TGTGCCAGCAGTGTAAGAGGAGATCAGCCCCAGCATTTT
NA,TRBD1,TRBV24-1,TRBJ2-2,CATSDPGQGNGELFF,TGTGCCACCAGTGATCCCGGACAGGGCAACGGGGAGCTGTTTTTT
NA,NA,TRBV27,TRBJ2-2,CASSLEVGGELFF,TGTGCCAGCAGTTTAGAGGTTGGGGGGGAGCTGTTTTTT
NA,TRBD2,TRBV24-1,TRBJ2-1,CATSDFEREGYNEQFF,TGTGCCACCAGTGATTTTGAGCGGGAGGGATACAATGAGCAGTTCTTC
NA,NA,TRBV12-5,TRBJ1-1,CASFEGGRAFF,TGTGCTAGTTTCGAGGGGGGGAGAGCTTTCTTT
NA,NA,TRBV5-1,TRBJ1-2,CASSFAGDYGYTF,TGCGCCAGCAGCTTTGCAGGTGACTATGGCTACACCTTC
NA,NA,TRBV19,TRBJ1-2,CASSIGGAANYGYTF,TGTGCCAGTAGTATAGGAGGCGCAGCTAACTATGGCTACACCTTC
once,NA,TRBV5-4,TRBJ1-1,CASSRTGGAEAFF,TGTGCCAGCAGCAGAACAGGAGGGGCTGAAGCTTTCTTT
NA,TRBD1,TRBV12-3/TRBV12-4,TRBJ1-2,CASRSGGYGYTF,TGTGCCAGCAGATCAGGGGGTTATGGCTACACCTTC
few,NA,TRBV5-1,TRBJ1-3,CASSLGTSGNTIYF,TGCGCCAGCAGCTTGGGGACATCTGGAAACACCATATATTTT
NA,TRBD1,TRBV19,TRBJ2-5,CASSMGQVYGQETQYF,TGTGCCAGTAGTATGGGACAGGTATACGGCCAAGAGACCCAGTACTTC
NA,NA,TRBV5-1,TRBJ1-6,CASSLDNNSPLHF,TGCGCCAGCAGCTTGGACAACAATTCACCCCTCCACTTT
NA,NA,TRBV19,TRBJ1-1,CASSTQGWVNTEAFF,TGTGCCAGTAGTACCCAGGGATGGGTGAACACTGAAGCTTTCTTT
once,NA,TRBV7-9,TRBJ1-4,CASSQSGVGREKLFF,TGTGCCAGCAGCCAGTCCGGGGTTGGGAGAGAAAAACTGTTTTTT
NA,TRBD1,TRBV6-6,TRBJ1-3,CASRSAGTGIYF,TGTGCCAGCAGGTCGGCCGGGACAGGGATATATTTT
many,TRBD2,TRBV7-9,TRBJ2-2,CASSPVAGGPLAGELFF,TGTGCCAGCAGCCCTGTAGCGGGAGGGCCCCTCGCCGGGGAGCTGTTTTTT
NA,NA,TRBV18,TRBJ2-3,CASSPSGRDTDTQYF,TGTGCCAGCTCACCTTCCGGGAGAGACACAGATACGCAGTATTTT
NA,NA,TRBV12-3/TRBV12-4,TRBJ2-3,CASSLTGDTQYF,TGTGCCAGCAGCCTTACAGGCGATACGCAGTATTTT
NA,TRBD1,TRBV25-1,TRBJ2-2,CASRADRGPGELFF,TGTGCCAGCAGGGCCGACAGGGGGCCCGGGGAGCTGTTTTTT
NA,TRBD1,TRBV18,TRBJ1-3,CASSRITGGASSGNTIYF,TGTGCCAGCTCACGAATTACAGGGGGCGCGTCTTCTGGAAACACCATATATTTT
few,NA,TRBV6-1,TRBJ1-5,CASSDTGFQPQHF,TGTGCCAGCAGTGACACAGGGTTTCAGCCCCAGCATTTT
once,NA,TRBV29-1,TRBJ1-1,CSVGHRQAPNTEAFF,TGCAGCGTTGGTCACCGCCAGGCACCGAACACTGAAGCTTTCTTT
NA,NA,TRBV10-2,TRBJ2-1,CASTQSSGEQFF,TGCGCCAGCACTCAATCCTCGGGTGAGCAGTTCTTC
NA,NA,TRBV7-9,TRBJ1-4,CASSLVGEGEKLFF,TGTGCCAGCAGTCTTGTGGGGGAGGGGGAAAAACTGTTTTTT
NA,NA,TRBV2,TRBJ1-2,CASSSGFDGYTF,TGTGCCAGCAGTTCGGGGTTCGATGGCTACACCTTC
NA,NA,TRBV27,TRBJ2-2,CASSPDSRRFTGELFF,TGTGCCAGCAGTCCAGACAGTCGGCGATTCACCGGGGAGCTGTTTTTT
NA,NA,TRBV28,TRBJ1-3,CASSLGSGSGNTIYF,TGTGCCAGCAGTTTAGGGTCAGGCTCTGGAAACACCATATATTTT
NA,TRBD2,TRBV5-1,TRBJ2-5,CASSPRSGRAETQYF,TGCGCCAGCAGCCCTCGTAGCGGGAGGGCCGAGACCCAGTACTTC
NA,NA,TRBV19,TRBJ2-3,CASSLQKIFSTDTQYF,TGTGCCAGTAGTCTCCAGAAAATATTTAGCACAGATACGCAGTATTTT
NA,TRBD2,TRBV13,TRBJ2-1,CASSLKRGEQFF,TGTGCCAGCAGCTTGAAGCGGGGTGAGCAGTTCTTC
NA,TRBD1,TRBV19,TRBJ1-2,CASSPRQGVVSYGYTF,TGTGCCAGTAGTCCCAGACAGGGGGTGGTTAGCTATGGCTACACCTTC
NA,TRBD2,TRBV7-7,TRBJ2-1,CASSLGGGSYNEQFF,TGTGCCAGCAGCTTAGGGGGGGGCTCCTACAATGAGCAGTTCTTC
NA,NA,TRBV5-4,TRBJ1-1,CASSSATGVGSEAFF,TGTGCCAGCAGCTCCGCTACAGGAGTAGGATCTGAAGCTTTCTTT
NA,TRBD2,TRBV7-8,TRBJ2-7,CASSLLTSGGSEQYF,TGTGCCAGCAGCTTATTGACTAGCGGGGGGTCCGAGCAGTACTTC
NA,NA,TRBV11-3,TRBJ2-7,CASSQGTDYEQYF,TGTGCCAGCAGCCAGGGGACGGATTACGAGCAGTACTTC
NA,TRBD2,TRBV4-1,TRBJ2-1,CASSPLAGNNEQFF,TGCGCCAGCAGCCCCTTAGCGGGTAACAATGAGCAGTTCTTC
NA,NA,TRBV12-3/TRBV12-4,TRBJ1-2,CASTTTGSHGYTF,TGTGCCAGCACCACCACAGGGAGCCATGGCTACACCTTC
NA,TRBD1,TRBV11-2,TRBJ2-1,CASSPLDRGHGNEQFF,TGTGCCAGCAGCCCACTGGACAGGGGGCACGGCAATGAGCAGTTCTTC
NA,NA,TRBV5-6,TRBJ2-1,CASSSFSEQFF,TGTGCCAGCAGCTCCTTTTCCGAGCAGTTCTTC
NA,NA,TRBV6-6,TRBJ1-1,CASSLVAGRPLNTEAFF,TGTGCCAGCAGTCTAGTGGCAGGTCGGCCCTTGAACACTGAAGCTTTCTTT
once,TRBD2,TRBV25-1,TRBJ2-5,CASSEPSGGQETQYF,TGTGCCAGCAGTGAACCCTCGGGAGGGCAAGAGACCCAGTACTTC
NA,NA,TRBV15,TRBJ1-2,CATSRKGINREKNYGYTF,TGTGCCACCAGCAGGAAGGGTATCAACAGGGAAAAGAACTATGGCTACACCTTC
few,NA,TRBV9,TRBJ2-1,CASSPQGTAFSSYNEQFF,TGTGCCAGCAGCCCACAGGGTACGGCGTTTAGCTCCTACAATGAGCAGTTCTTC
NA,NA,TRBV5-1,TRBJ2-3,CASSLESDTQYF,TGCGCCAGCAGCTTGGAATCTGATACGCAGTATTTT
NA,NA,TRBV10-1,TRBJ2-2,CASSVGGEAGELFF,TGCGCCAGCAGTGTCGGGGGAGAAGCCGGGGAGCTGTTTTTT
NA,NA,TRBV12-3/TRBV12-4,TRBJ2-5,CASSFSSAQYF,TGTGCCAGCAGTTTTTCGTCGGCCCAGTACTTC
NA,TRBD2,TRBV10-2,TRBJ2-5,CASSVGGGKETQYF,TGCGCCAGCAGTGTTGGCGGGGGGAAAGAGACCCAGTACTTC
NA,NA,TRBV5-6,TRBJ2-5,CASSLYGFRGETQYF,TGTGCCAGCAGCTTGTACGGATTTCGAGGGGAGACCCAGTACTTC
NA,TRBD2,TRBV5-4,TRBJ2-3,CASSLARAGVGDTQYF,TGTGCCAGCAGCTTGGCTCGAGCGGGGGTGGGGGATACGCAGTATTTT
NA,NA,TRBV9,TRBJ1-5,CASSVADNQPQHF,TGTGCCAGCAGCGTAGCAGACAATCAGCCCCAGCATTTT
NA,NA,TRBV5-1,TRBJ2-5,CASRRWAPIQETQYF,TGCGCCAGCAGACGCTGGGCCCCAATCCAAGAGACCCAGTACTTC
NA,TRBD1,TRBV3-1/TRBV3-2,TRBJ1-1,CASSQSQGALSAFF,TGTGCCAGCAGCCAGTCCCAGGGGGCTCTTTCGGCTTTCTTT
NA,NA,TRBV2,TRBJ2-5,CASSALQGTRETQYF,TGTGCCAGCAGTGCTTTACAGGGCACGAGAGAGACCCAGTACTTC
NA,TRBD1,TRBV29-1,TRBJ1-1,CSAYRGLHTEAFF,TGCAGCGCCTACAGGGGGCTGCACACTGAAGCTTTCTTT
NA,TRBD1,TRBV4-1,TRBJ2-7,CASSQDYGQGREQYF,TGCGCCAGCAGCCAAGATTACGGACAGGGTCGCGAGCAGTACTTC
NA,NA,TRBV28,TRBJ1-1,CASGVYRERSTEAFF,TGTGCCAGCGGGGTGTACAGGGAACGTAGCACTGAAGCTTTCTTT
NA,TRBD2,TRBV3-1/TRBV3-2,TRBJ2-1,CASSSTSGRDVYNEQFF,TGTGCCAGCAGCTCAACTAGCGGGAGGGATGTTTACAATGAGCAGTTCTTC